This T cell receptor beta chain was captured in a study of T cell responses to AZD1222 COVID-19 vaccine. Using immunoSEQ multiplex PCR, the repertoire was profiled, and TCRdb retains in-frame clones only, with some absent. The sample lists under 95,000 clones, 88% occurring once. Pooled in the analysis were second doses at about 4 or about 12 weeks. Details on this clone: Its antigen is currently unknown. The sample contains more than one DNA sequence encoding this CDR3.

Whole-study results and caveats: Samples come after the peak T cell response, not at day 14. Reportedly, nearly half the spike-specific TCRs target unmutated variant regions. The sample set comprised mostly white British donors with more females, and clonal diversity was possibly underestimated.

The source was peripheral blood, collected 28 days after the second AZD1222 dose. The origin of this receptor is an adult who received the AZD1222 COVID-19 vaccine.

CDR3 sequence: CASSYSSSGANVLTF. CDR3 bases: TGTGCCAGCAGTTACTCGAGCTCTGGGGCCAACGTCCTGACTTTC. The J gene is TRBJ2-6, the V gene TRBV6-2 or TRBV6-3; D gene uncertain. V shed 0 bases and J shed 0 bases, with 3 bases lying between them. The CDR3 sequence is 15 residues long. CDR1 is MNHEY, CDR2 SVGEGT, per germline.